These T cell receptor beta chains were read from a single sample in a study of response to subunit inactivated influenza vaccine. Using its own MiXCR run on the RT-PCR reads, TCRdb lists one record per CDR3 protein. The data hold approximately 230,000 distinct CDR3 sequences, with 9% to 15% observed a single time. Sequenced material: non-naive T cells sorted from PBMCs, taken roughly 2 weeks before vaccination. The receptors derive from a man aged 50 to 59 who received an inactivated influenza vaccine. Each CDR3 is given with its conserved first and last residue. A D gene is named only where the DNA matches it firmly. The size entry is marked missing in some rows and otherwise reads once, few, many or a size class.

d_call | j_call | clone_size | v_call | cdr3_aa | cdr3_nt
. | TRBJ1-5 | many | TRBV28 | CASRRGDQPQHF | TGTGCCAGCAGGCGGGGAGATCAGCCCCAGCATTTT
TRBD2 | TRBJ2-2 | few | TRBV4-2 | CASSQAAGEGTGELFF | TGTGCCAGCAGCCAAGCGGCGGGAGAGGGCACCGGGGAGCTGTTTTTT
. | TRBJ2-1 | many | TRBV2 | CASSQLQKSYNEQFF | TGTGCCAGCAGTCAACTACAAAAATCCTACAATGAGCAGTTCTTC
TRBD1 | TRBJ2-7 | few | TRBV28 | CASGIQGASYEQYF | TGTGCCAGCGGAATACAGGGGGCGTCGTACGAGCAGTACTTC
. | TRBJ2-1 | few | TRBV11-1 | CASSLDVVGRNEQFF | TGTGCCAGCAGCTTAGATGTCGTTGGGAGGAATGAGCAGTTCTTC
. | TRBJ2-2 | few | TRBV19 | CASSTKASGELFF | TGTGCCAGTTCGACTAAGGCATCCGGGGAGCTGTTTTTT
TRBD2 | TRBJ2-1 | few | TRBV5-1 | CASMLAGGAYNEQFF | TGCGCCAGCATGCTAGCGGGGGGAGCTTACAATGAGCAGTTCTTC
. | TRBJ2-7 | . | TRBV2 | CASSAGPDYEQYF | TGTGCCAGCAGTGCGGGACCGGACTACGAGCAGTACTTC
. | TRBJ1-1 | few | TRBV15 | CATSRGLGGDTEAFF | TGTGCCACCAGCAGAGGTCTGGGGGGGGACACTGAAGCTTTCTTT
TRBD1 | TRBJ2-2 | . | TRBV20-1 | CSARKNRGSGELFF | TGCAGTGCTAGAAAGAACAGGGGGTCCGGGGAGCTGTTTTTT
. | TRBJ1-4 | few | TRBV9 | CASSVEGGTNEKLFF | TGTGCCAGCAGCGTAGAGGGTGGAACTAATGAAAAACTGTTTTTT
TRBD1 | TRBJ2-1 | many | TRBV14 | CASSPTVMGQLQEQFF | TGTGCCAGCAGCCCGACCGTCATGGGACAGTTGCAAGAGCAGTTCTTC
TRBD2 | TRBJ2-1 | . | TRBV29-1 | CSVDGLREGPYNEQFF | TGCAGCGTTGACGGTCTGCGGGAGGGCCCCTACAATGAGCAGTTCTTC
. | TRBJ1-5 | many | TRBV20-1 | CSARSSNQPQHF | TGCAGTGCTAGGTCTAGCAATCAGCCCCAGCATTTT
. | TRBJ2-3 | few | TRBV7-2 | CASSLRGLVADTQYF | TGTGCCAGCAGCTTAAGGGGACTCGTGGCAGATACGCAGTATTTT
. | TRBJ2-5 | few | TRBV7-7 | CASSSRTRETQYF | TGTGCCAGCAGCTCTCGGACTCGAGAGACCCAGTACTTC
. | TRBJ2-1 | many | TRBV28 | CATLREPPYNEQFF | TGTGCCACCCTCAGGGAGCCCCCCTACAATGAGCAGTTCTTC
. | TRBJ2-5 | few | TRBV7-9 | CASSPRDGALETQYF | TGTGCCAGCAGCCCCCGGGACGGAGCTCTGGAGACCCAGTACTTC
TRBD2 | TRBJ2-5 | . | TRBV14 | CASRLAGALETQYF | TGTGCCAGCAGACTAGCGGGAGCTCTAGAGACCCAGTACTTC
. | TRBJ1-6 | few | TRBV12-3/TRBV12-4 | CASSLATGVSSPLHF | TGTGCCAGCAGTTTAGCGACGGGAGTGAGTTCACCCCTCCACTTT
. | TRBJ2-7 | . | TRBV11-2 | CASSWRGEQYF | TGTGCCAGCAGCTGGAGGGGCGAGCAGTACTTC
TRBD1 | TRBJ1-4 | . | TRBV5-1 | CASRTGQGSTNEKLFF | TGCGCCAGCAGGACGGGACAGGGATCAACTAATGAAAAACTGTTTTTT
. | TRBJ2-5 | few | TRBV12-3/TRBV12-4 | CASNTGAGETQYF | TGTGCCAGCAATACGGGGGCGGGAGAGACCCAGTACTTC
. | TRBJ1-1 | . | TRBV20-1 | CSARGWGAQPEAFF | TGCAGTGCTAGAGGGTGGGGGGCGCAACCTGAAGCTTTCTTT
. | TRBJ1-2 | . | TRBV28 | CASSSVRQVMWYGYTF | TGTGCCAGCAGTTCAGTTAGGCAGGTGATGTGGTATGGCTACACCTTC
TRBD1 | TRBJ2-3 | many | TRBV7-8 | CASRNGTGLNTQYF | TGTGCCAGCAGAAACGGGACAGGGCTGAATACGCAGTATTTT
TRBD2 | TRBJ2-5 | many | TRBV4-3 | CASSQDPRTSGLGTQYF | TGCGCCAGCAGCCAAGATCCCCGGACTAGCGGCTTGGGGACCCAGTACTTC
. | TRBJ1-4 | many | TRBV12-3/TRBV12-4 | CASSPANEKLFF | TGTGCCAGCAGCCCGGCTAATGAAAAACTGTTTTTT
. | TRBJ2-7 | . | TRBV20-1 | CSAGDGYEQYF | TGCAGTGCGGGGGACGGCTACGAGCAGTACTTC
. | TRBJ2-1 | . | TRBV18 | CASSPQTSAREQFF | TGTGCCAGCTCACCCCAGACTAGTGCAAGGGAGCAGTTCTTC
. | TRBJ2-7 | few | TRBV20-1 | CSASLSGTYEQYF | TGCAGTGCTAGTTTGTCGGGAACTTACGAGCAGTACTTC
. | TRBJ1-1 | . | TRBV24-1 | CATSPGGLNTEAFF | TGTGCCACCAGTCCAGGAGGCTTGAACACTGAAGCTTTCTTT
. | TRBJ2-1 | many | TRBV28 | CASRPALRSEQFF | TGTGCCAGCAGGCCCGCCTTGAGGAGCGAGCAGTTCTTC
. | TRBJ2-7 | . | TRBV12-3/TRBV12-4 | CASSREGGLLAYEQYF | TGTGCCAGCAGTCGGGAAGGTGGCCTATTGGCCTACGAGCAGTACTTC
TRBD1 | TRBJ1-5 | many | TRBV6-2/TRBV6-3 | CASSETGGYQPQHF | TGTGCCAGCAGCGAGACAGGGGGCTATCAGCCCCAGCATTTT
. | TRBJ1-1 | few | TRBV14 | CASSPRDGANTEAFF | TGTGCCAGCAGCCCCCGGGACGGAGCGAACACTGAAGCTTTCTTT
TRBD2 | TRBJ2-1 | many | TRBV29-1 | CSVEDGVAGRVGEQFF | TGCAGCGTTGAAGATGGGGTAGCGGGGAGGGTCGGAGAGCAGTTCTTC
TRBD2 | TRBJ2-5 | many | TRBV7-2 | CASSLTAGGPFETQYF | TGTGCCAGCAGCTTAACGGCGGGAGGGCCCTTTGAGACCCAGTACTTC
TRBD1 | TRBJ2-4 | few | TRBV28 | CASLGTGGKNIQYF | TGTGCCAGCCTCGGGACAGGGGGTAAAAACATTCAGTACTTC
TRBD1 | TRBJ2-6 | few | TRBV12-3/TRBV12-4 | CASSTGASSGANVLTF | TGTGCCAGTAGTACAGGGGCCAGCTCTGGGGCCAACGTCCTGACTTTC
. | TRBJ2-7 | few | TRBV6-1 | CASMRPRELLYEQYF | TGTGCCAGCATGAGGCCCAGGGAATTATTATACGAGCAGTACTTC
TRBD2 | TRBJ2-7 | . | TRBV6-1 | CASIERGGSSYEQYF | TGTGCCAGCATAGAAAGGGGAGGGAGCTCCTACGAGCAGTACTTC
. | TRBJ1-3 | few | TRBV28 | CASSFPSSEAGNTIYF | TGTGCCAGCAGTTTTCCCTCGTCGGAGGCTGGAAACACCATATATTTT
. | TRBJ2-7 | many | TRBV5-1 | CASSRILDGTYEQYF | TGCGCCAGCAGCCGTATTTTGGACGGAACCTACGAGCAGTACTTC
. | TRBJ2-6 | few | TRBV7-2 | CASSERTGANVLTF | TGTGCCAGCAGCGAAAGAACTGGGGCCAACGTCCTGACTTTC
TRBD2 | TRBJ2-5 | few | TRBV6-2/TRBV6-3 | CASRRLAGGPGETQYF | TGTGCCAGCAGGCGACTAGCGGGGGGGCCTGGAGAGACCCAGTACTTC
. | TRBJ2-4 | few | TRBV29-1 | CSFRTQAKNIQYF | TGCAGTTTCAGGACCCAAGCCAAAAACATTCAGTACTTC
. | TRBJ2-6 | . | TRBV3-1 | CASSQVPRSYSGANVLTF | TGTGCCAGCAGCCAAGTTCCTAGGAGTTACTCTGGGGCCAACGTCCTGACTTTC
. | TRBJ1-1 | many | TRBV12-3/TRBV12-4 | CASSRNTEAFF | TGTGCCAGCAGCCGTAACACTGAAGCTTTCTTT
TRBD1 | TRBJ2-1 | few | TRBV18 | CASSPSLGQGGNEQFF | TGTGCCAGCTCACCAAGCCTTGGACAGGGGGGAAATGAGCAGTTCTTC
. | TRBJ2-7 | . | TRBV14 | CASSRVGLGTYEQYF | TGTGCCAGCAGCCGAGTTGGGCTGGGGACGTACGAGCAGTACTTC
TRBD1 | TRBJ1-6 | few | TRBV4-2 | CASRDRESSYNSPLHF | TGTGCCAGCAGGGACAGGGAAAGCTCCTATAATTCACCCCTCCACTTT
. | TRBJ2-7 | few | TRBV7-9 | CASSGPADEQYF | TGTGCCAGCAGTGGACCCGCGGACGAGCAGTACTTC
TRBD1 | TRBJ1-5 | few | TRBV18 | CASSPPGTDSNQPQHF | TGTGCCAGCTCACCACCGGGGACAGACAGCAATCAGCCCCAGCATTTT
. | TRBJ2-5 | . | TRBV20-1 | CSARSGAGFETQYF | TGCAGTGCTAGATCCGGGGCGGGGTTTGAGACCCAGTACTTC
. | TRBJ2-3 | few | TRBV12-3/TRBV12-4 | CASSITATDTQYF | TGTGCCAGCAGTATCACTGCCACAGATACGCAGTATTTT
TRBD2 | TRBJ2-1 | . | TRBV20-1 | CSATVGTSGTYNEQFF | TGCAGTGCCACCGTTGGGACTAGCGGAACCTACAATGAGCAGTTCTTC
. | TRBJ1-6 | . | TRBV11-3 | CASSLDQASPLHF | TGTGCCAGCAGCTTAGATCAAGCCTCACCCCTCCACTTT